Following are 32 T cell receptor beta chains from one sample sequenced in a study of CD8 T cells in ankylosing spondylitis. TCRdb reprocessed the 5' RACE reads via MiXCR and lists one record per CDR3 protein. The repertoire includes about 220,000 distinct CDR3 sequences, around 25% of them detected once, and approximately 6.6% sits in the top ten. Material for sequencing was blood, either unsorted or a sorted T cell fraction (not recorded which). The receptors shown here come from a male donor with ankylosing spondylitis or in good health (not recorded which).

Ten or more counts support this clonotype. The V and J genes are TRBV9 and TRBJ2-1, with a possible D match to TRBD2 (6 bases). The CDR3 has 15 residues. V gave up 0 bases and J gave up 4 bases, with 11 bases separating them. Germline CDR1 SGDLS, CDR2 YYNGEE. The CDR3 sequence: CASSVAASEYNEQFF. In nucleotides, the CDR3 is TGTGCCAGCAGCGTAGCTGCTAGCGAGTACAATGAGCAGTTCTTC.

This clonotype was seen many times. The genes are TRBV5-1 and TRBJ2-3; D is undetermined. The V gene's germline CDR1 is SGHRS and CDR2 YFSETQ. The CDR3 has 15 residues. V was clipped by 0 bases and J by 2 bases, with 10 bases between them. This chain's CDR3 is CASSLVAPHTDTQYF. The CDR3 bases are TGCGCCAGCAGCTTGGTTGCGCCCCACACAGATACGCAGTATTTT.

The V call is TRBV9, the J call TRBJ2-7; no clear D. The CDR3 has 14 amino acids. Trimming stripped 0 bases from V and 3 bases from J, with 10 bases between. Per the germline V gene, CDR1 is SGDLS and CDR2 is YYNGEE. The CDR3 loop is CASSVGPGDYEQYF. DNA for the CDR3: TGTGCCAGCAGCGTAGGTCCAGGAGACTACGAGCAGTACTTC.

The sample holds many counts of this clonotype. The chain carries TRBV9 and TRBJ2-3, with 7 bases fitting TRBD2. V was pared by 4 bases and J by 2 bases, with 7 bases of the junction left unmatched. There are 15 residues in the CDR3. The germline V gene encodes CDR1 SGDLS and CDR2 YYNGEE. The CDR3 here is CASSIGLELTDTQYF. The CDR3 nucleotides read TGTGCCAGCAGCATCGGACTAGAACTCACAGATACGCAGTATTTT.

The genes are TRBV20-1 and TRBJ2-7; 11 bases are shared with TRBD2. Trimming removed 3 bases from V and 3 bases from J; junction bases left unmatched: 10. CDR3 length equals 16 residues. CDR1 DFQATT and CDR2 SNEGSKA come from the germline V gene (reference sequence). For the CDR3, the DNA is TGCAGTGCTAGGGCCCTACTAGCGGGAGAGTTCTACGAGCAGTACTTC. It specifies CSARALLAGEFYEQYF.

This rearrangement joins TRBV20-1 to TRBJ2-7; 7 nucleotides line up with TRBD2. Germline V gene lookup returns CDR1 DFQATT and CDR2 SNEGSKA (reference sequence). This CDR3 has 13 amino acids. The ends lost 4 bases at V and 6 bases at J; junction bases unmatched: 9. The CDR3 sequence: CSAIRSGACEQYF. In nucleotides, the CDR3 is TGCAGTGCTATCCGAAGCGGGGCCTGCGAGCAGTACTTC.

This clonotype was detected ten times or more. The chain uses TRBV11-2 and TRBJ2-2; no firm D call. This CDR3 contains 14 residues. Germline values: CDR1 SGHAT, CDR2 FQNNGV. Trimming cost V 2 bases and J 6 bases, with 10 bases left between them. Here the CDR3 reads CASSLSRGAGELFF. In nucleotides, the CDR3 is TGTGCCAGCAGCTTAAGTCGAGGAGCCGGGGAGCTGTTTTTT.

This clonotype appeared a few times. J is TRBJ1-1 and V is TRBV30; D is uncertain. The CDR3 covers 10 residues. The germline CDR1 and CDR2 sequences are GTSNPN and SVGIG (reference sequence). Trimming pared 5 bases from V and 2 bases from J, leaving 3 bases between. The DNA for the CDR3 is TGTGCCTGGGTAAACACTGAAGCTTTCTTT. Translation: CAWVNTEAFF.

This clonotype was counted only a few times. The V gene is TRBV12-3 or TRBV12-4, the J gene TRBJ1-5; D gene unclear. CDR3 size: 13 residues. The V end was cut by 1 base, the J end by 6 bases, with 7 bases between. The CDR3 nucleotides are TGTGCCAGCAGTTTAGGTGTCAGTCAGCCCCAGCATTTT. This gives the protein CASSLGVSQPQHF.

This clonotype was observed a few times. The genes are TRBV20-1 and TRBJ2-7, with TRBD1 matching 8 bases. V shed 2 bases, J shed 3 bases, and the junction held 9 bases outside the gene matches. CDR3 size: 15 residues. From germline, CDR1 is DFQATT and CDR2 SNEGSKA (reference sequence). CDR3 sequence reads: CSARRWMTGDYEQYF. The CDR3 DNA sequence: TGCAGTGCTAGAAGGTGGATGACAGGGGACTACGAGCAGTACTTC.

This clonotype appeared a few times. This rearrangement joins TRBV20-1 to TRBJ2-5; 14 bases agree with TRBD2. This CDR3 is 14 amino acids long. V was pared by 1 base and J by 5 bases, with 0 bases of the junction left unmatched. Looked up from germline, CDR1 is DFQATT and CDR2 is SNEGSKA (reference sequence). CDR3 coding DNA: TGCAGTGCTAGAGGGACTAGCGGGAGGGAGACCCAGTACTTC. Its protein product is CSARGTSGRETQYF.

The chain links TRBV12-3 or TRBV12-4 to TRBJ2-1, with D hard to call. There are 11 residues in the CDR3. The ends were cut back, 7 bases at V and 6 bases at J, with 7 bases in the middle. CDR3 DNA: TGTGCCAGCACCAAAGTCAATGAGCAGTTCTTC. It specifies CASTKVNEQFF.

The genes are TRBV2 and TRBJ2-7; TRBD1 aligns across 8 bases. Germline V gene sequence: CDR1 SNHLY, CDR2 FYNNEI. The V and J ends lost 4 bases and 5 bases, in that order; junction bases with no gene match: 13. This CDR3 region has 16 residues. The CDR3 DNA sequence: TGTGCCAGCAGTGGAATTAGGTCAGGGGGCGCTCACGAGCAGTACTTC. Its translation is CASSGIRSGGAHEQYF. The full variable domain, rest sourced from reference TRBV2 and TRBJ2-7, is EPEVTQTPSHQVTQMGQEVILRCVPISNHLYFYWYRQILGQKVEFLVSFYNNEISEKSEIFDDQFSVERPDGSNFTLKIRSTKLEDSAMYFCASSGIRSGGAHEQYFGPGTRLTVT.

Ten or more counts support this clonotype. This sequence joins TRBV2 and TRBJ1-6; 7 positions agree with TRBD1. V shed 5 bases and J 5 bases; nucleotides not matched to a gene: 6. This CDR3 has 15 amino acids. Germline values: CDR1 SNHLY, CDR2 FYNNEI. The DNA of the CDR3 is TGTGCCAGCAGTAAAAGGGGACAGAATAATTCACCCCTCCACTTT. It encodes CASSKRGQNNSPLHF.

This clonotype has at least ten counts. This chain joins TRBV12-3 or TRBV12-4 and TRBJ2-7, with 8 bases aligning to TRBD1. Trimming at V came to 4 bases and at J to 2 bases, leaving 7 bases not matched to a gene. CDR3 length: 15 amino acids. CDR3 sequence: CASSSRTGPTYEQYF. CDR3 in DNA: TGTGCCAGCAGTTCCAGGACAGGGCCCACCTACGAGCAGTACTTC.

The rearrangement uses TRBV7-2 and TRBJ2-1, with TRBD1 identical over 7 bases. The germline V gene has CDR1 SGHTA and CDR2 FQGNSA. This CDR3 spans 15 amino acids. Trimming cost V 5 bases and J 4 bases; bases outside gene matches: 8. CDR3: CASSLKMGQYNEQFF. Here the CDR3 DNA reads TGTGCCAGCAGCCTGAAGATGGGACAGTACAATGAGCAGTTCTTC. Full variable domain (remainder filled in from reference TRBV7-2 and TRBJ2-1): GAGVSQSPSNKVTEKGKDVELRCDPISGHTALYWYRQSLGQGLEFLIYFQGNSAPDKSGLPSDRFSAERTGGSVSTLTIQRTQQEDSAVYLCASSLKMGQYNEQFFGPGTRLTVL.

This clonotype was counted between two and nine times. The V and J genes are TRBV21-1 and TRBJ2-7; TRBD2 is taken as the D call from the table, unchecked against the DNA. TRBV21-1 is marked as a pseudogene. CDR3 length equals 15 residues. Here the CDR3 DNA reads TGTGCCAGCAGCCGAACGGGACTAGCGCACTACGAGCAGTACTTC. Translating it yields CASSRTGLAHYEQYF.

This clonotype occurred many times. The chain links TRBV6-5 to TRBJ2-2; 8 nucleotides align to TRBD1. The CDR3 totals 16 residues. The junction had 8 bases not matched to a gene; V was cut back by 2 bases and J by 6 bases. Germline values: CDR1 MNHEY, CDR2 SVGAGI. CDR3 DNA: TGTGCCAGCAGTTACAGTCCGACAGGGGTGGCCGGGGAGCTGTTTTTT. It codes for CASSYSPTGVAGELFF.

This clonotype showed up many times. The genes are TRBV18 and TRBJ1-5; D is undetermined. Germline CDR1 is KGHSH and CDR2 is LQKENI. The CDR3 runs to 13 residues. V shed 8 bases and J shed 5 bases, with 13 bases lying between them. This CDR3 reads CASQADKYQPQHF. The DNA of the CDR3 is TGTGCCAGCCAAGCCGACAAGTATCAGCCCCAGCATTTT.

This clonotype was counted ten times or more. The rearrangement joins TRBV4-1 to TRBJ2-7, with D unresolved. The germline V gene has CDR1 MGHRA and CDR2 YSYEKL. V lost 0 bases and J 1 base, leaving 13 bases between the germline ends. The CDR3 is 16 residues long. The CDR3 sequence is CASSQDSGKDSYEQYF. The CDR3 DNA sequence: TGCGCCAGCAGCCAAGATTCCGGTAAGGATTCCTACGAGCAGTACTTC.

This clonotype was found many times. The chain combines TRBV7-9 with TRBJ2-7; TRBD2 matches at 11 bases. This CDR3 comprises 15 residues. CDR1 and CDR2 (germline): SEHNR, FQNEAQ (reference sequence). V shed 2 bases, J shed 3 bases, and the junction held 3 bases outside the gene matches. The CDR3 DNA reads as TGTGCCAGCAGCTTATCTAGCGGGAGGTTCTACGAGCAGTACTTC. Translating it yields CASSLSSGRFYEQYF.

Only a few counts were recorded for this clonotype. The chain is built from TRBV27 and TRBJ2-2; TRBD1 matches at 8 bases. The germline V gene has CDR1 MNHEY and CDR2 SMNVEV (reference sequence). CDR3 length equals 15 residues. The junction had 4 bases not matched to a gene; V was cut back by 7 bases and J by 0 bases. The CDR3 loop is CASTAGQANTGELFF. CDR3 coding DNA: TGTGCCAGCACCGCGGGACAGGCGAACACCGGGGAGCTGTTTTTT.

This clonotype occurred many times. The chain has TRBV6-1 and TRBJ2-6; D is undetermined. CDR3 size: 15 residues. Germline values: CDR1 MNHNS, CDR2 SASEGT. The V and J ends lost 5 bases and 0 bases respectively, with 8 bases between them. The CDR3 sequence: CASSKDYSGANVLTF. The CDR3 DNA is TGTGCCAGCAGTAAAGATTACTCTGGGGCCAACGTCCTGACTTTC.

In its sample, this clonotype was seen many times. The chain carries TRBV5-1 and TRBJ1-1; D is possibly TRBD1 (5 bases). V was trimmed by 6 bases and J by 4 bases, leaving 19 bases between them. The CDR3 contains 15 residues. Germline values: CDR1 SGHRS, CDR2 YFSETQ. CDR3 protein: CASTMSPGGATEAFF. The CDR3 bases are TGCGCCAGCACCATGAGCCCGGGAGGGGCCACTGAAGCTTTCTTT.

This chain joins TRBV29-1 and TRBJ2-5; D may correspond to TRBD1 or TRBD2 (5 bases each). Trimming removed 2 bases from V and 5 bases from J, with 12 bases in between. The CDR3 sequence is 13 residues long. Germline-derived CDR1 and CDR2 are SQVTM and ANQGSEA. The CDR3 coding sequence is TGCAGCGTTGAATTCGGGACGTTTGAGACCCAGTACTTC. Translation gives CSVEFGTFETQYF.

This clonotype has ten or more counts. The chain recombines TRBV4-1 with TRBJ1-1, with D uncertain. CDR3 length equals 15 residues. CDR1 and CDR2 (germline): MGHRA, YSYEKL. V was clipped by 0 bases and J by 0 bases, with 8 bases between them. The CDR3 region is CASSQEEAVNTEAFF. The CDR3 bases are TGCGCCAGCAGCCAAGAGGAAGCGGTGAACACTGAAGCTTTCTTT.

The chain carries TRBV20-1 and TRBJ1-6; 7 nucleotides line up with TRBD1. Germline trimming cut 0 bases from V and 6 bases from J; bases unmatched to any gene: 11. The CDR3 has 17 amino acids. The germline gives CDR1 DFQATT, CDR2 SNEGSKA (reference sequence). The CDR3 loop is CSARDPALGTVNSPLHF. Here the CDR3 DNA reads TGCAGTGCTAGAGATCCCGCCCTCGGGACAGTTAATTCACCCCTCCACTTT.

The CDR3 region is CASSGTGSPSGELFF. The CDR3 DNA reads TGTGCCAGCAGCGGAACCGGGTCCCCTTCCGGGGAGCTGTTTTTT. The chain recombines TRBV5-6 with TRBJ2-2; D is unclear. V was clipped by 4 bases and J by 6 bases, with 16 bases between them. This CDR3 region has 15 residues. Per the germline V gene, CDR1 is SGHDT and CDR2 is YYEEEE.

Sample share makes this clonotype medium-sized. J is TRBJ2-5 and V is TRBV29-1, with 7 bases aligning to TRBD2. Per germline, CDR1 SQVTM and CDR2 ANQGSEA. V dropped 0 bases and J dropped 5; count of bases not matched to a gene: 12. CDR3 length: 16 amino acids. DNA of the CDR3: TGCAGCGTTGAAGATATCGCCTGGGGGAGGGAGGAGACCCAGTACTTC. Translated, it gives CSVEDIAWGREETQYF.

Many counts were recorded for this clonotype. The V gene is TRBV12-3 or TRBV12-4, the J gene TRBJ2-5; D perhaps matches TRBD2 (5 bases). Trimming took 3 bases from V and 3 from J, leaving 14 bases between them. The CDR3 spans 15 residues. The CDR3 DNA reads TGTGCCAGCAGTTTTAATGGTCGAGGGAAAGAGACCCAGTACTTC. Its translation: CASSFNGRGKETQYF.

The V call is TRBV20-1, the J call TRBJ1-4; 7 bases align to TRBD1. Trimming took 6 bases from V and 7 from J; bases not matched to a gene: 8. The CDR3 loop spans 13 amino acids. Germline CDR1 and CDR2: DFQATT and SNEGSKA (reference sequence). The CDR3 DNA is TGCAGTGCAAGCGGGAGGGGGCCTGAAAAACTGTTTTTT. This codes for CSASGRGPEKLFF.

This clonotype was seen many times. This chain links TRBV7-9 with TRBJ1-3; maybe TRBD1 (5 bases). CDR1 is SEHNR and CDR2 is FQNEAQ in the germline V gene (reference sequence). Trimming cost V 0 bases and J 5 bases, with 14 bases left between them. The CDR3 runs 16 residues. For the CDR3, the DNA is TGTGCCAGCAGCTTAGCGGGAAGGGACCAGCGAAACACCATATATTTT. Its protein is CASSLAGRDQRNTIYF.